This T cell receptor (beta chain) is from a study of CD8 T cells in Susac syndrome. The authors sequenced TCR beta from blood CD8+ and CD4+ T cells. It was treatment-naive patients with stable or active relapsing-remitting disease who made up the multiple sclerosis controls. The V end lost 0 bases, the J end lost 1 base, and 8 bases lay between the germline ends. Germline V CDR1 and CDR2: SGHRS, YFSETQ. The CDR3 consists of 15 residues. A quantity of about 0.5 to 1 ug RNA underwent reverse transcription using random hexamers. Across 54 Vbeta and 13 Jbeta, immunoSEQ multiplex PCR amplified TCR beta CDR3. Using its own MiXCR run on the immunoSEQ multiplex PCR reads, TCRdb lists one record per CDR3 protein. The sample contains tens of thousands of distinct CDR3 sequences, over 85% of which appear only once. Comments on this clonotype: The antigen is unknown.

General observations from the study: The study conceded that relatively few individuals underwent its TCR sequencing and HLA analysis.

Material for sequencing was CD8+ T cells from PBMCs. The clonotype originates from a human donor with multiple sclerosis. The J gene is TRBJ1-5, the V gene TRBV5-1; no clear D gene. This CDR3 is CASSLDGLSNQPQHF. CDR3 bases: TGCGCCAGCAGCTTGGATGGCCTCAGCAATCAGCCCCAGCATTTT.